These T cell receptor beta chains were read from a single sample in a study of cytomegalovirus exposure and HLA in healthy donors. Clones were sequenced by immunoSEQ multiplex PCR, and TCRdb holds only the in-frame ones, with some missing. Counted here are 60,000 to 75,000 clones, 74% occurring once; the ten biggest clones make up 8.5% to 14%. What was sequenced was PBMCs. Every receptor here comes from a woman aged 55-70 years in good health and CMV-seropositive. Each CDR3 is given with its conserved first and last residue. A D gene is named only where the DNA matches it firmly. A row's size may be missing; if present it is once, few, many or a size class.

length	size	J	V	D	CDR3	DNA
15	-	TRBJ1-2	TRBV5-4	-	CASSLGGPVNYGYTF	TGTGCCAGCAGCTTGGGTGGGCCTGTTAACTATGGCTACACCTTC
14	-	TRBJ2-7	TRBV28	TRBD1	CASSGLGQGYEQYF	TGTGCCAGCAGCGGCCTGGGACAGGGGTACGAGCAGTACTTC
14	-	TRBJ2-7	TRBV6-6	TRBD2	CASSYSALAFEQYF	TGTGCCAGCAGTTATTCGGCACTAGCGTTCGAGCAGTACTTC
14	-	TRBJ1-1	TRBV9	-	CASSARGTGTEAFF	TGTGCCAGCAGCGCAAGGGGAACGGGTACTGAAGCTTTCTTT
14	few	TRBJ1-1	TRBV6-5	-	CASSRRGSDTEAFF	TGTGCCAGCAGCCGCCGAGGGTCGGACACTGAAGCTTTCTTT
15	-	TRBJ1-5	TRBV6-1	TRBD1	CASSLRTGTGQPQHF	TGTGCCAGCAGTCTCCGGACAGGGACGGGGCAGCCCCAGCATTTT
16	-	TRBJ1-3	TRBV5-4	-	CASSLGGNGGGNTIYF	TGTGCCAGCAGCTTGGGAGGGAACGGGGGTGGAAACACCATATATTTT
13	-	TRBJ2-1	TRBV10-3	TRBD1	CATTGGAYNEQFF	TGTGCCACAACAGGGGGCGCCTACAATGAGCAGTTCTTC
16	-	TRBJ1-6	TRBV5-6	TRBD1	CASSLDRDRANSPLHF	TGTGCCAGCAGCTTGGACCGGGACAGGGCTAATTCACCCCTCCACTTT
16	-	TRBJ1-1	TRBV19	-	CASSHRNHRAGTEAFF	TGTGCCAGTAGTCACCGAAATCACAGGGCTGGGACTGAAGCTTTCTTT
14	-	TRBJ2-3	TRBV6-5	TRBD1	CASRTGTGTDTQYF	TGTGCCAGCAGAACAGGGACAGGCACAGATACGCAGTATTTT
13	-	TRBJ1-2	TRBV2	TRBD1	CASSGQEGYGYTF	TGTGCCAGCAGCGGACAGGAAGGCTATGGCTACACCTTC
15	-	TRBJ2-4	TRBV2	-	CASSEYGKQSLVQYF	TGTGCCAGCAGTGAATATGGTAAACAGTCCTTGGTTCAGTACTTC
14	-	TRBJ2-7	TRBV2	TRBD1	CASRDRAIPYEQYF	TGTGCCAGCAGGGACAGGGCAATTCCCTACGAGCAGTACTTC
13	-	TRBJ2-3	TRBV5-6	-	CASSLWLAARQYF	TGTGCCAGCAGCTTGTGGCTGGCGGCAAGGCAGTATTTT
16	-	TRBJ2-3	TRBV5-1	-	CASSLSPGSITDTQYF	TGCGCCAGCAGCTTGTCTCCGGGATCTATAACAGATACGCAGTATTTT
17	-	TRBJ2-4	TRBV30	-	CAWRESQGGTAKNIQYF	TGTGCCTGGAGAGAGTCTCAGGGCGGGACAGCCAAAAACATTCAGTACTTC
15	-	TRBJ2-5	TRBV9	-	CASSVGSGGGETQYF	TGTGCCAGCAGCGTAGGCTCGGGTGGAGGAGAGACCCAGTACTTC
14	-	TRBJ2-7	TRBV13	TRBD1	CASSLGQGRYEQYF	TGTGCCAGCAGCTTAGGACAGGGGCGTTACGAGCAGTACTTC
13	once	TRBJ2-7	TRBV10-3	-	CAISEGGGNEQYF	TGTGCCATCAGTGAGGGTGGGGGGAACGAGCAGTACTTC
16	-	TRBJ2-7	TRBV30	-	CAWSQSRTWKGGEQYF	TGTGCCTGGAGCCAGAGCCGGACTTGGAAGGGGGGGGAGCAGTACTTC
15	-	TRBJ2-3	TRBV6-5	TRBD2	CASSSSGGLTDTQYF	TGTGCCAGCAGTTCTAGCGGGGGACTCACAGATACGCAGTATTTT
11	few	TRBJ1-1	TRBV25-1	-	CASSGGTEAFF	TGTGCCAGCAGCGGGGGAACTGAAGCTTTCTTT
16	-	TRBJ1-5	TRBV25-1	TRBD1	CASSASSDRASQPQHF	TGTGCCAGCAGTGCCTCCTCGGACAGGGCGAGTCAGCCCCAGCATTTT
11	-	TRBJ2-1	TRBV30	-	CAWSTRNEQFF	TGTGCCTGGAGCACCCGGAATGAGCAGTTCTTC
15	few	TRBJ2-3	TRBV30	TRBD2	CAWSVPGGTMNTQYF	TGTGCCTGGAGTGTTCCGGGAGGGACCATGAATACGCAGTATTTT
16	once	TRBJ2-7	TRBV5-8	TRBD1	CASSPSPRTGGREQYF	TGTGCCAGCAGCCCATCACCCAGGACAGGGGGGCGCGAGCAGTACTTC
18	-	TRBJ1-1	TRBV15	TRBD1	CATSRGWAGQGTNTEAFF	TGTGCCACCAGCAGAGGGTGGGCGGGACAGGGCACGAACACTGAAGCTTTCTTT
17	-	TRBJ2-3	TRBV19	TRBD2	CASSIGFAGDSSYTQYF	TGTGCCAGTAGTATAGGATTCGCGGGGGACTCATCTTATACGCAGTATTTT
14	-	TRBJ2-5	TRBV11-3	TRBD1	CASSSRDRGETQYF	TGTGCCAGCAGCTCTCGGGACAGGGGTGAGACCCAGTACTTC
16	-	TRBJ2-5	TRBV7-2	TRBD2	CASSLTSGRVSETQYF	TGTGCCAGCAGCTTGACTAGCGGGAGGGTTAGCGAGACCCAGTACTTC
14	-	TRBJ2-7	TRBV18	-	CASSPPGARYEQYF	TGTGCCAGCTCACCACCGGGGGCGCGCTACGAGCAGTACTTC
12	few	TRBJ1-2	TRBV29-1	-	CSAGLPGNGYTF	TGCAGCGCCGGGCTGCCAGGGAATGGCTACACCTTC
13	-	TRBJ1-2	TRBV19	TRBD1	CASSRDRGYGYTF	TGTGCCAGTAGTAGAGACAGGGGCTATGGCTACACCTTC
14	-	TRBJ1-4	TRBV5-1	-	CASSLDRNYEKLFF	TGCGCCAGCAGCTTGGACAGGAACTATGAAAAACTGTTTTTT
17	-	TRBJ2-5	TRBV30	TRBD2	CAWSTRRSGADQETQYF	TGTGCCTGGAGTACCCGGAGGAGCGGGGCCGACCAAGAGACCCAGTACTTC
15	once	TRBJ2-7	TRBV5-4	-	CASSLSWDFSYEQYF	TGTGCCAGCAGCTTGTCTTGGGACTTCTCCTACGAGCAGTACTTC
18	-	TRBJ1-1	TRBV19	TRBD1	CASSINKRAGGTNTEAFF	TGTGCCAGTAGTATAAATAAGAGGGCAGGGGGGACGAACACTGAAGCTTTCTTT
15	few	TRBJ1-5	TRBV6-1	TRBD1	CASSETGGSNQPQHF	TGTGCCAGCAGTGAGACAGGGGGAAGCAATCAGCCCCAGCATTTT
14	-	TRBJ1-2	TRBV2	TRBD1	CASSGQGLGYGYTF	TGTGCCAGCAGTGGACAGGGGTTGGGGTATGGCTACACCTTC
14	-	TRBJ2-7	TRBV5-5	TRBD1	CASSSSGTGAEQYF	TGTGCCAGCAGCTCTTCCGGGACAGGGGCCGAGCAGTACTTC
13	-	TRBJ1-5	TRBV28	TRBD1	CASSLSRGRPQHF	TGTGCCAGCAGTTTGTCCAGGGGGCGGCCCCAGCATTTT
15	few	TRBJ1-4	TRBV5-6	-	CASSLVDTTNEKLFF	TGTGCCAGCAGCTTGGTAGACACAACTAATGAAAAACTGTTTTTT
16	-	TRBJ2-5	TRBV4-1	TRBD1	CASSPIGQGSRETQYF	TGCGCCAGCAGCCCGATTGGACAGGGGAGCCGAGAGACCCAGTACTTC
11	-	TRBJ2-3	TRBV7-8	-	CASSFAGPQYF	TGTGCCAGCAGCTTTGCGGGTCCGCAGTATTTT
15	-	TRBJ2-3	TRBV5-4	TRBD2	CASSSGLGSTDTQYF	TGTGCCAGCAGCTCGGGACTAGGGAGCACAGATACGCAGTATTTT
16	few	TRBJ1-1	TRBV5-5	TRBD1	CASSPWGGQGRTEAFF	TGTGCCAGCAGCCCCTGGGGGGGACAGGGGCGGACTGAAGCTTTCTTT
14	-	TRBJ1-1	TRBV29-1	-	CSVDPARGYTEAFF	TGCAGCGTAGACCCAGCCAGGGGATACACTGAAGCTTTCTTT
15	once	TRBJ2-3	TRBV6-5	-	CASSPGESRADTQYF	TGTGCCAGCAGCCCAGGCGAATCGCGCGCAGATACGCAGTATTTT
15	few	TRBJ2-1	TRBV14	TRBD2	CASSPAPGLPSEQFF	TGTGCCAGCAGCCCAGCTCCGGGACTACCTAGTGAGCAGTTCTTC
16	few	TRBJ1-3	TRBV2	-	CASTRTERYSGNTIYF	TGTGCCAGCACGAGGACAGAACGTTACTCTGGAAACACCATATATTTT
13	once	TRBJ1-2	TRBV6-1	-	CASSERGRAGYTF	TGTGCCAGCAGTGAACGCGGCAGGGCCGGCTACACCTTC